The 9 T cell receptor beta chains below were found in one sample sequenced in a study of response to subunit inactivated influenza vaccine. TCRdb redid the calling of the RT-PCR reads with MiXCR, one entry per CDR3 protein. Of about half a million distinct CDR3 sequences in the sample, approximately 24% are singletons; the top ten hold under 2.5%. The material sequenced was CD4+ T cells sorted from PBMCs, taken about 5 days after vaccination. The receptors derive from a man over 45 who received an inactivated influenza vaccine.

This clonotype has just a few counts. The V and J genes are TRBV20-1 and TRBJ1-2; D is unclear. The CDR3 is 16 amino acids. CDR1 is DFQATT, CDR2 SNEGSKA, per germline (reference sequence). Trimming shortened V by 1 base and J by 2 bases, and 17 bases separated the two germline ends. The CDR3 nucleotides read TGCAGTGCTAGAGTCGGGCCGATTGGCAGCAACTATGGCTACACCTTC. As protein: CSARVGPIGSNYGYTF.

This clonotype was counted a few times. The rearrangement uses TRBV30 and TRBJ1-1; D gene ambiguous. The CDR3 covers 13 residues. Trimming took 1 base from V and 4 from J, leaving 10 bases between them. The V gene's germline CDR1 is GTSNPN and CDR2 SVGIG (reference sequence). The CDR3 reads CAWSANLGTEAFF. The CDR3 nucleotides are TGTGCCTGGAGTGCGAACTTGGGCACTGAAGCTTTCTTT.

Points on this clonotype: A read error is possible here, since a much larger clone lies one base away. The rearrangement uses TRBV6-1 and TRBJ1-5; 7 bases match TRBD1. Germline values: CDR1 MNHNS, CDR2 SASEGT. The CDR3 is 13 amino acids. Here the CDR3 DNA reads TGTACCAGCAGCTGGGACAGAGAAGAGCCCCAGCATTTT. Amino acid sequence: CTSSWDREEPQHF.

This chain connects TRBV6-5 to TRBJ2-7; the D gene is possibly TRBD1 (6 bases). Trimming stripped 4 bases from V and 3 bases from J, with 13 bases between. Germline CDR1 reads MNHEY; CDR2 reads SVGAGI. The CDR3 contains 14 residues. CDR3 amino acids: CASSSGTPVYEQYF. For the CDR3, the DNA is TGTGCCAGCAGTTCCGGGACACCTGTCTACGAGCAGTACTTC.

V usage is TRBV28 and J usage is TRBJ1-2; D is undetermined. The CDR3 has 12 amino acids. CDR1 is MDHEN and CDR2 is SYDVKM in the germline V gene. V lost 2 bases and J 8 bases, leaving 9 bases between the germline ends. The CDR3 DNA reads TGTGCCAGCAGTTTAGTCCCTTACGGCTACACCTTC. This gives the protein CASSLVPYGYTF.

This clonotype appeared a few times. The CDR3 spells CAIRPGQGYYNEQFF. CDR3 sequence (DNA): TGTGCCATCAGACCGGGACAGGGTTACTACAATGAGCAGTTCTTC. The rearrangement joins TRBV10-3 to TRBJ2-1, with 9 bases that match TRBD1. The CDR3 runs to 15 residues. V dropped 6 bases and J dropped 3; count of bases not matched to a gene: 6. CDR1 and CDR2 (germline): ENHRY, SYGVKD.

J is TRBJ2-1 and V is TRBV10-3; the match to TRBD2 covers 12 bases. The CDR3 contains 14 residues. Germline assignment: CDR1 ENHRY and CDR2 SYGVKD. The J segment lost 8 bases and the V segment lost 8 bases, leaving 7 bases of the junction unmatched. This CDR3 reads CAIGWTSGMDEQFF. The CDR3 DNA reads TGTGCCATCGGCTGGACTAGCGGGATGGATGAGCAGTTCTTC.

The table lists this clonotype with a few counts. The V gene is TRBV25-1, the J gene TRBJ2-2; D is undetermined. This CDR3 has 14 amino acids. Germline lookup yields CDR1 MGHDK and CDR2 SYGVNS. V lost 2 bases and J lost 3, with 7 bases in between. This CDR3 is CASSERAHTGELFF. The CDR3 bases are TGTGCCAGCAGTGAAAGGGCCCACACCGGGGAGCTGTTTTTT.

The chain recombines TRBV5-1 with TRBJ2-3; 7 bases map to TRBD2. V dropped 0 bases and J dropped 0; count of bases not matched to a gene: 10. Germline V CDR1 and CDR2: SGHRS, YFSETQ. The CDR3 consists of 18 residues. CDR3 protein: CASSLGLAGRASTDTQYF. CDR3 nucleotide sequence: TGCGCCAGCAGCTTGGGGTTAGCGGGCCGTGCTAGCACAGATACGCAGTATTTT.